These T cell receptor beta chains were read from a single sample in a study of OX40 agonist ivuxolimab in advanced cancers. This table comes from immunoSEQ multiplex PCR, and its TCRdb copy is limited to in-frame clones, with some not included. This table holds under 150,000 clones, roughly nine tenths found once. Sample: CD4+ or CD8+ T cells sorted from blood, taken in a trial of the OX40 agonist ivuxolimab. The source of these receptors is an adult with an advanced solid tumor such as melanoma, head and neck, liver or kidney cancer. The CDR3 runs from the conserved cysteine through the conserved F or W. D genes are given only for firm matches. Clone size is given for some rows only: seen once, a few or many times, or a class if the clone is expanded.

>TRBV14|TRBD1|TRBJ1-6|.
CASSLGTANSPLHF
TGTGCCAGCAGCCTTGGGACAGCTAATTCACCCCTCCACTTT
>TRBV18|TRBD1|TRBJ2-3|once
CASSPSTGTDTQYF
TGTGCCAGCTCACCCTCGACAGGGACAGATACGCAGTATTTT
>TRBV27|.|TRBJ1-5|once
CASSLLMGGLDQPQHF
TGTGCCAGCAGTTTATTGATGGGGGGGTTGGATCAGCCCCAGCATTTT
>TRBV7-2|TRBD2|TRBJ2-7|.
CASSLAVLAGKSYEQYF
TGTGCCAGCAGCTTAGCGGTGCTAGCGGGGAAATCCTACGAGCAGTACTTC
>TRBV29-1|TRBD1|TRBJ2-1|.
CSVGGTGVYNEQFF
TGCAGCGTGGGGGGGACAGGGGTCTACAATGAGCAGTTCTTC
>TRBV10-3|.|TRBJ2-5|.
CAISRSGFSETETQYF
TGTGCCATCAGCAGGTCAGGATTTAGTGAGACGGAGACCCAGTACTTC
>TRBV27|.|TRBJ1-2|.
CASSTLQGGYTF
TGTGCCAGCAGTACCTTACAGGGAGGCTACACCTTC
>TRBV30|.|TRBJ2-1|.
CAWSADSGADNEQFF
TGTGCCTGGAGTGCAGATAGCGGAGCCGACAATGAGCAGTTCTTC
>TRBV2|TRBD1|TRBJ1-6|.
CASSQGQGIAPLHF
TGTGCCAGCAGTCAGGGACAGGGGATCGCGCCCCTCCACTTT
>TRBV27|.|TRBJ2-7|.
CASSPGIIHEQYF
TGTGCCAGCAGCCCGGGTATTATCCACGAGCAGTACTTC
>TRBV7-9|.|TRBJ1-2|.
CASSSFRQFPGGYTF
TGTGCCAGCAGTTCGTTCAGACAGTTTCCTGGTGGCTACACCTTC
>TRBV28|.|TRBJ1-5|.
CASSSPSTSNQPQHF
TGTGCCAGCAGTTCCCCTAGTACGAGCAATCAGCCCCAGCATTTT
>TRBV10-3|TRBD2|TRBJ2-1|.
CATGLAGGSSYNEQFF
TGTGCCACCGGACTAGCGGGGGGAAGCTCCTACAATGAGCAGTTCTTC
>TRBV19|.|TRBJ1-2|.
CASSNQPPTGYTF
TGTGCCAGTAGTAATCAACCGCCGACTGGCTACACCTTC
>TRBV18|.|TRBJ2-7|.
CASSQRSSYEQYF
TGTGCCAGCTCACAACGTAGCTCCTACGAGCAGTACTTC
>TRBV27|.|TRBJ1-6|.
CASSLFANSPLHF
TGTGCCAGCAGTTTATTCGCGAATTCACCCCTCCACTTT
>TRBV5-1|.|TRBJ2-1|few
CASSPQGSNEQFF
TGCGCCAGCAGCCCACAGGGATCCAATGAGCAGTTCTTC